This T cell receptor beta chain stems from a study of blood T cell repertoires in COVID-19. Study details: T cells, B-cell-depleted T cells, or PBMCs supplied cDNA or gDNA.

This table comes from immunoSEQ multiplex PCR, and its TCRdb copy is limited to in-frame clones, with some not included. The sample has about 380,000 clones; roughly 87% are singletons. V was shortened by 2 bases and J by 7 bases, with 20 bases between the two germline ends. There are 16 residues in the CDR3. The germline gives CDR1 MNHEY, CDR2 SVGAGI. The clonotype originates from a woman aged 25 to 39 who had recovered from COVID-19. V is TRBV6-5 and J is TRBJ1-1, with D perhaps matching TRBD1 (5 bases). The sample consisted of PBMCs or T cells enriched from blood (not recorded which). CDR3 nucleotide sequence: TGTGCCAGCAGTTACCCCGCGGGAGGGGCCGACGGTGAAGCTTTCTTT. Translated, it gives CASSYPAGGADGEAFF.